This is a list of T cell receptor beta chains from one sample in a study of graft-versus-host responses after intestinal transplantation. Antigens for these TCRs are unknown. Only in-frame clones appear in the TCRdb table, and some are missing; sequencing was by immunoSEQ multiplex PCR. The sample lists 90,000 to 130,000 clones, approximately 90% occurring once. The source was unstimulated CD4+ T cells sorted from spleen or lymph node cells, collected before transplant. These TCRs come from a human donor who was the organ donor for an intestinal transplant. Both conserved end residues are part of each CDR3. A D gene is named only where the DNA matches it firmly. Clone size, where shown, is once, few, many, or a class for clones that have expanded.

DNA: TGTGCCAGCAGTGCGCAGGGGGGCGCAGATACGCAGTATTTT; CDR3: CASSAQGGADTQYF; size: .; J: TRBJ2-3; V: TRBV2; D: .
DNA: TGTGCCAGCAAGGACAGGACAGACGGGAGCACCGGGGAGCTGTTTTTT; CDR3: CASKDRTDGSTGELFF; size: .; J: TRBJ2-2; V: TRBV7-9; D: .
DNA: TGTGCCAGCAGGGGGGGGACTAGCGGGATGAATGAGCAGTTCTTC; CDR3: CASRGGTSGMNEQFF; size: .; J: TRBJ2-1; V: TRBV2; D: TRBD2
DNA: TGTGCCAGCAGTCCATGGACAGGGGAGGATGGCTACACCTTC; CDR3: CASSPWTGEDGYTF; size: .; J: TRBJ1-2; V: TRBV6-6; D: TRBD1
DNA: TGTGCCAGCAGCTCGACGACAGGGACCGGCGAGCAGTACTTC; CDR3: CASSSTTGTGEQYF; size: .; J: TRBJ2-7; V: TRBV11-2; D: TRBD1
DNA: TGTGCCAGCAGTCAGCCCGCCGGGGAGCTGTTTTTT; CDR3: CASSQPAGELFF; size: .; J: TRBJ2-2; V: TRBV7-6; D: .
DNA: TGCGCCAGCAGCTTGGGGTCACAGGAGGTCCAGGAGCAGTTCTTC; CDR3: CASSLGSQEVQEQFF; size: .; J: TRBJ2-1; V: TRBV5-1; D: .
DNA: TGCGCCAGCAGCTGGACAGTGAACACTGAAGCTTTCTTT; CDR3: CASSWTVNTEAFF; size: .; J: TRBJ1-1; V: TRBV5-1; D: .
DNA: TGTGCCAGCAGCTCGGGACTAGCAGCGACCGGGGAGCTGTTTTTT; CDR3: CASSSGLAATGELFF; size: .; J: TRBJ2-2; V: TRBV7-2; D: TRBD2
DNA: TGTGCCAGCACCCGGGACACCCCGAACACCGGGGAGCTGTTTTTT; CDR3: CASTRDTPNTGELFF; size: once; J: TRBJ2-2; V: TRBV2; D: .
DNA: TGCGCCAGCAGTGAAGCTTCCGGGAGTGGTTACGAGCAGTACTTC; CDR3: CASSEASGSGYEQYF; size: .; J: TRBJ2-7; V: TRBV10-2; D: .
DNA: TGTGCCAGCAGCCAAGTGGGACAGACTAGCACAGATACGCAGTATTTT; CDR3: CASSQVGQTSTDTQYF; size: .; J: TRBJ2-3; V: TRBV4-2; D: TRBD1
DNA: TGTGCCAGCAGCCCATACAGCGGGAGCCTCACCGGGGAGCTGTTTTTT; CDR3: CASSPYSGSLTGELFF; size: .; J: TRBJ2-2; V: TRBV9; D: TRBD2
DNA: TGTGCCAGTAGTATAGAGGGCAGGGGGCTCTATGGCTACACCTTC; CDR3: CASSIEGRGLYGYTF; size: .; J: TRBJ1-2; V: TRBV19; D: TRBD1
DNA: TGTGCCAGCAGCCCCCGACAGGGGGGAGCCAAAAACATTCAGTACTTC; CDR3: CASSPRQGGAKNIQYF; size: .; J: TRBJ2-4; V: TRBV5-4; D: TRBD1
DNA: TGTGCCAGCAGCTTGAGACCTTTGAACACCGGGGAGCTGTTTTTT; CDR3: CASSLRPLNTGELFF; size: .; J: TRBJ2-2; V: TRBV7-9; D: .
DNA: TGTGCCAGTAGTACGACACCGAACACCGGGGAGCTGTTTTTT; CDR3: CASSTTPNTGELFF; size: .; J: TRBJ2-2; V: TRBV19; D: .
DNA: TGCGCCAGCGGACAGGCGGGATACGAGCAGTTCTTC; CDR3: CASGQAGYEQFF; size: .; J: TRBJ2-1; V: TRBV10-2; D: .
DNA: TGTGCCAGCAGTGAAATAAGGTCGGCTAACTATGGCTACACCTTC; CDR3: CASSEIRSANYGYTF; size: .; J: TRBJ1-2; V: TRBV2; D: .
DNA: TGTGCCAGCAGTTTATCTAGCGGGAGACCCTACGAGCAGTACTTC; CDR3: CASSLSSGRPYEQYF; size: .; J: TRBJ2-7; V: TRBV27; D: TRBD2
DNA: TGCGCCAGCAGCGTTGTTGGGGGTCAAGAGACCCAGTACTTC; CDR3: CASSVVGGQETQYF; size: .; J: TRBJ2-5; V: TRBV5-1; D: .
DNA: TGTGCCAGCAGCTTCAGCGGGAGGGCCCTGACCGGGGAGCTGTTTTTT; CDR3: CASSFSGRALTGELFF; size: .; J: TRBJ2-2; V: TRBV9; D: TRBD2
DNA: TGTGCCAGCAGCTTAACTGCTAGCGGGAACCGGTACGGGCAGTTCTTC; CDR3: CASSLTASGNRYGQFF; size: .; J: TRBJ2-1; V: TRBV7-2; D: TRBD2
DNA: TGTGCCAGCCGACTCCAGGGACAGAGCACAGATACGCAGTATTTT; CDR3: CASRLQGQSTDTQYF; size: .; J: TRBJ2-3; V: TRBV18; D: TRBD1
DNA: TGTGCCAGCAACTCAACTCGGGGCCCAGCGGGACCCTACAATGAGCAGTTCTTC; CDR3: CASNSTRGPAGPYNEQFF; size: .; J: TRBJ2-1; V: TRBV28; D: TRBD2
DNA: TGTGCCAGCAGACCATGGACAGGGGCGTACCAGCCCCAGCATTTT; CDR3: CASRPWTGAYQPQHF; size: .; J: TRBJ1-5; V: TRBV7-7; D: TRBD1
DNA: TGTGCCAGCAGCTTAGGGTGGGTTAACGAGCAGTACTTC; CDR3: CASSLGWVNEQYF; size: .; J: TRBJ2-7; V: TRBV7-9; D: .
DNA: TGTGCCAGCAGACCACCTAGGACCATGAACACTGAAGCTTTCTTT; CDR3: CASRPPRTMNTEAFF; size: .; J: TRBJ1-1; V: TRBV6-5; D: .
DNA: TGTGCCAGCAGTTTCACAGGGTCTGGAAACACCATATATTTT; CDR3: CASSFTGSGNTIYF; size: .; J: TRBJ1-3; V: TRBV6-6; D: .
DNA: TGTGCCAGTAGTATTGCAGGGCGGGACACTGAAGCTTTCTTT; CDR3: CASSIAGRDTEAFF; size: .; J: TRBJ1-1; V: TRBV19; D: .
DNA: TGTGCCAGCAGCTTAATTGGGAATGGCTACACCTTC; CDR3: CASSLIGNGYTF; size: .; J: TRBJ1-2; V: TRBV11-3; D: .
DNA: TGTGCCAGCAACTTAGGGACAGGGGGGGATCTAGCCAAAAACATTCAGTACTTC; CDR3: CASNLGTGGDLAKNIQYF; size: once; J: TRBJ2-4; V: TRBV6-4; D: TRBD1
DNA: TGTGCCAGCAGAAACAGGGGGGACGAGCAGTACTTC; CDR3: CASRNRGDEQYF; size: .; J: TRBJ2-7; V: TRBV2; D: TRBD1
DNA: TGTGCCAGCAGTGAACCTGGACTAGCTTTCCCTAGCTCCTACAATGAGCAGTTCTTC; CDR3: CASSEPGLAFPSSYNEQFF; size: .; J: TRBJ2-1; V: TRBV2; D: TRBD2
DNA: TGTGCCAGCAGCCCGAGAGGGGGGGAAAGCACTGAAGCTTTCTTT; CDR3: CASSPRGGESTEAFF; size: .; J: TRBJ1-1; V: TRBV7-3; D: .
DNA: TGCGCCAGCAGCTTGAGGGAGCCTTCGAACACCGGGGAGCTGTTTTTT; CDR3: CASSLREPSNTGELFF; size: .; J: TRBJ2-2; V: TRBV5-1; D: .
DNA: TGTGCCAGCAGGGAAAGGGCGAGGACTGAAGCTTTCTTT; CDR3: CASRERARTEAFF; size: .; J: TRBJ1-1; V: TRBV6-1; D: .
DNA: TGTGCCAGCAGCTTACTATGGCGGGACACAGATACGCAGTATTTT; CDR3: CASSLLWRDTDTQYF; size: .; J: TRBJ2-3; V: TRBV5-6; D: .
DNA: TGTGCCAGCAGCTTAGGGCTAGCGGGTAACAATGAGCAGTTCTTC; CDR3: CASSLGLAGNNEQFF; size: .; J: TRBJ2-1; V: TRBV7-8; D: TRBD2
DNA: TGCGCCAGCAGCTTGGGGGGACCTAGCACAGATACGCAGTATTTT; CDR3: CASSLGGPSTDTQYF; size: .; J: TRBJ2-3; V: TRBV5-1; D: .
DNA: TGCAGCGTAGATACGGGGAGCCAAGAGACCCAGTACTTC; CDR3: CSVDTGSQETQYF; size: .; J: TRBJ2-5; V: TRBV29-1; D: .
DNA: TGTGCCAGCAGCCATACTAGCTGGCCTAACAATGAGCAGTTCTTC; CDR3: CASSHTSWPNNEQFF; size: .; J: TRBJ2-1; V: TRBV14; D: .
DNA: TGTGCCAGCGGTCAGACTGTTTCTGGGGCCAACGTCCTGACTTTC; CDR3: CASGQTVSGANVLTF; size: .; J: TRBJ2-6; V: TRBV6-1; D: .
DNA: TGTGCCAGCTCACAAACTCGAGAACAGGGTGAAGCTTTCTTT; CDR3: CASSQTREQGEAFF; size: .; J: TRBJ1-1; V: TRBV18; D: .
DNA: TGCGCCAGCAGCCAAGTTGAAGGACCTCTCTACGAGCAGTACTTC; CDR3: CASSQVEGPLYEQYF; size: .; J: TRBJ2-7; V: TRBV4-1; D: .
DNA: TGTGCCAGCAGCCCCCGGTACCAAGAGACCCAGTACTTC; CDR3: CASSPRYQETQYF; size: .; J: TRBJ2-5; V: TRBV7-9; D: .
DNA: TGTGCCAGCCGCCGGCTAGCGTCAGATACGCAGTATTTT; CDR3: CASRRLASDTQYF; size: .; J: TRBJ2-3; V: TRBV9; D: .
DNA: TGTGCCAGCAGCCCGAAATCGGCTAGCGGGGGGTCGGGGCAGTTCTTC; CDR3: CASSPKSASGGSGQFF; size: .; J: TRBJ2-1; V: TRBV4-2; D: TRBD2
DNA: TGTGCCAGCTCGCTCTGGCGGCGTACAGAGCAGTACTTC; CDR3: CASSLWRRTEQYF; size: .; J: TRBJ2-7; V: TRBV6-1; D: .
DNA: TGTGCCAGCAGCTTACCCTACCAAGAGACCCAGTACTTC; CDR3: CASSLPYQETQYF; size: .; J: TRBJ2-5; V: TRBV11-2; D: .
DNA: TGCGCCAGCAGCTTGGTGGGGGAGACTGAGCAGTTCTTC; CDR3: CASSLVGETEQFF; size: .; J: TRBJ2-1; V: TRBV5-1; D: .
DNA: TGCAGCGTGGCCGCAGATACGCAGTATTTT; CDR3: CSVAADTQYF; size: .; J: TRBJ2-3; V: TRBV29-1; D: .
DNA: TGTGCCAGCAGTTACATCTCCGGGACAGGGCAAGAGACCCAGTACTTC; CDR3: CASSYISGTGQETQYF; size: .; J: TRBJ2-5; V: TRBV6-5; D: TRBD1
DNA: TGTGCCAGCTCACCCGGAGGAGAGACCCAGTACTTC; CDR3: CASSPGGETQYF; size: .; J: TRBJ2-5; V: TRBV18; D: .